The 11 T cell receptor beta chains given below trace back to one sample, sequenced in a study of shared clonotypes between healthy human individuals. As defined, naive CD8 cells were CD45RO-negative and positively selected for CCR7, with terminally differentiated effector memory CD45RA+ cells excluded. Method: immunoSEQ multiplex PCR; TCRdb's copy keeps in-frame clones and lacks some. The sample gives about 2.2 million clones, approximately 94% of which show up once; more than 1.5% is in the top ten. The material sequenced was naive CD8+ T cells from PBMCs. The receptors originated from a man aged 18 to 35 in good health. Some clones in this sample may be carry-over from other donors' samples.

V usage is TRBV11-2 and J usage is TRBJ2-7; D gene uncertain. Germline V CDR1 and CDR2: SGHAT, FQNNGV. The V gene lost 3 bases and the J gene lost 3 bases, with 12 bases spanning the gap. The CDR3 runs to 14 residues. For the CDR3, the DNA is TGTGCCAGCAGCTTGAGCCGTGAGCTCTACGAGCAGTACTTC. Translated, it gives CASSLSRELYEQYF.

This clone was recorded once. The rearrangement links TRBV28 to TRBJ2-1, with TRBD1 identical over 7 bases. Germline CDR1 MDHEN, CDR2 SYDVKM. The CDR3 length is 15 residues. Trimming took 4 bases from V and 3 from J; bases not matched to a gene: 6. Here the CDR3 DNA reads TGTGCCAGCAGTTCCTCGGACAGGCTCTACAATGAGCAGTTCTTC. This codes for CASSSSDRLYNEQFF.

This chain links TRBV6-1 with TRBJ2-7; no clear D gene. Trimming pared 4 bases from V and 0 bases from J, leaving 13 bases between. Germline CDR1 MNHNS, CDR2 SASEGT. CDR3 size: 15 residues. The CDR3 spells CASSVGRLVSYEQYF. The CDR3 coding sequence is TGTGCCAGCAGTGTCGGCCGCCTTGTCTCCTACGAGCAGTACTTC.

Turning to this clone: Different DNA sequences within this sample yield the same CDR3. This sequence joins TRBV9 and TRBJ2-7; maybe TRBD1 (5 bases). CDR1 is SGDLS and CDR2 is YYNGEE in the germline V gene. The germline V and J ends were trimmed by 1 base and 0 bases, with 11 bases remaining between them. The CDR3 runs to 15 residues. CDR3 protein: CASSVFAGSSYEQYF. The DNA of the CDR3 is TGTGCCAGCAGCGTATTCGCAGGGTCCTCCTACGAGCAGTACTTC.

The J gene is TRBJ2-3, the V gene TRBV7-6; 7 bases fit TRBD2. CDR1 is SGHVS, CDR2 FNYEAQ, per germline. Unmatched junction bases numbered 15, after V lost 1 base and J lost 5 bases. The CDR3 sequence is 18 residues long. The CDR3 region has the DNA TGTGCCAGCAGCTTAGGATTTTTGGGGGAGGGCCGGCAAGATACGCAGTATTTT. Its translation is CASSLGFLGEGRQDTQYF. Together with reference TRBV7-6 and TRBJ2-3, the CDR3 gives the full variable domain: GAGVSQSPRYKVTKRGQDVALRCDPISGHVSLYWYRQALGQGPEFLTYFNYEAQQDKSGLPNDRFSAERPEGSISTLTIQRTEQRDSAMYRCASSLGFLGEGRQDTQYFGPGTRLTVL.

The rearrangement joins TRBV6-1 to TRBJ2-2; tentatively, D is TRBD2 (5 bases). Per the germline V gene, CDR1 is MNHNS and CDR2 is SASEGT. CDR3 length equals 15 residues. V was trimmed by 6 bases and J by 7 bases, leaving 18 bases between them. CDR3 nucleotides: TGTGCCAGCAGGGATACTCCCGGGGAGATCGGGGAGCTGTTTTTT. Translation: CASRDTPGEIGELFF.

J is TRBJ2-7 and V is TRBV5-5; 8 bases are shared with TRBD2. The ends lost 3 bases at V and 5 bases at J; junction bases unmatched: 7. This CDR3 comprises 14 residues. The germline V gene has CDR1 SGHKS and CDR2 YYEKEE (reference sequence). CDR3 nucleotide sequence: TGTGCCAGCAGCTCGCGGGAGGCCCAGAACGAGCAGTACTTC. Its protein is CASSSREAQNEQYF.

Concerning this clone itself: The sample holds other DNA sequences that translate to the same CDR3. This chain uses TRBV5-1 with TRBJ2-7, with D maybe TRBD1 (6 bases). V shed 0 bases and J shed 3 bases, with 7 bases lying between them. In germline, CDR1 is SGHRS, CDR2 YFSETQ. CDR3 length equals 13 residues. CDR3 protein: CASSLEQGYEQYF. DNA for the CDR3: TGCGCCAGCAGCTTGGAACAGGGCTACGAGCAGTACTTC.

This clone was detected only once. This sequence joins TRBV2 and TRBJ2-7; TRBD1 matches 8 bases. The CDR3 covers 16 residues. The germline V gene encodes CDR1 SNHLY and CDR2 FYNNEI. V shed 4 bases, J shed 0 bases, and the junction held 8 bases outside the gene matches. Here the CDR3 DNA reads TGTGCCAGCAGTGGCTTATGGACAGGGAGCTCCTACGAGCAGTACTTC. Its protein product is CASSGLWTGSSYEQYF.

V and J are TRBV4-1 and TRBJ2-5, with 10 nucleotides matching TRBD2. CDR3 length: 17 residues. Germline V gene sequence: CDR1 MGHRA, CDR2 YSYEKL. The junction had 9 bases not matched to a gene; V was cut back by 1 base and J by 4 bases. In DNA form, the CDR3 reads TGCGCCAGCAGCCAAGGCCTAGCGGGAGCGGTTGGAGAGACCCAGTACTTC. This sequence encodes CASSQGLAGAVGETQYF.

J is TRBJ2-7 and V is TRBV5-1, with D tentatively TRBD2 (6 bases). Trimming cost V 4 bases and J 3 bases, with 14 bases left between them. Germline loops: CDR1 SGHRS, CDR2 YFSETQ. This CDR3 comprises 14 residues. CDR3 DNA: TGCGCCAGCAGCCAAAGGGCGGGGAACTACGAGCAGTACTTC. This translates into CASSQRAGNYEQYF.